This TCR beta chain was found in a study of immune cell composition in non-small cell lung cancer (dated 2017 in TCRdb). As for the study more broadly: To assign histologic subtype, which was mostly lung adenocarcinoma or squamous cell carcinoma, H&E was combined with p63, CK5, Napsin A and TTF-1 immunohistochemistry. Adaptive Biotechnologies TCR-beta sequencing was carried out on about 34 paired NSCLC tumour and non-adjacent lung specimens, as well as on 25 to 30 tumour-only specimens. In supplementary cohort #1, which comprised some eleven lung adenocarcinoma cases, paired tumour/lung TCR-beta sequencing was performed and TIL populations were generated so that tumour reactivity could be assessed. Several tumour specimens with TCR-beta data were rare histological subtypes and were excluded from the subtype comparisons. Study-level results and caveats: Across some 11 adenocarcinoma cases, TIL tumour reactivity correlated strongly with maximal tumour-associated clone frequency but not with overall clonality. No significant correlation was found between smoking pack-years and tumour TCR-beta clonality. Compared with lung adenocarcinoma tumours, lung squamous cell carcinoma showed significantly higher Top 10 clone scores and productive clonality. Tumour-associated clones >0.5% were found in nearly half of NSCLC cases, namely in around 36% of adenocarcinomas versus around 75% of squamous carcinomas. Only roughly nine cases were included in the reactivity cohort, and sequence sharing between tumour-reactive clones and the dominant in vivo tumour-associated clones was not shown.

From frozen aliquots of unsorted single-cell suspensions, genomic DNA was isolated using the QIAamp DNA kit. The tumour samples consisted of non-small cell lung cancer tissue that had been surgically resected. Tissues were received within 2 hours of resection and processed immediately into single-cell suspensions. Tissue was mechanically dissociated and enzymatically digested with DNase I, collagenase I and hyaluronidase for roughly 30 minutes at 37 °C, then filtered and RBC-lysed. As for this clone: This receptor's antigen is unknown. No base quality information exists; no much larger clone differs at one position.

There are 14 amino acids in the CDR3, from cysteine to phenylalanine inclusive. Of all the DNA, just the CDR3 is kept, 42 bases in frame from base 1. The germline V gene gives CDR1 as SGHVS and CDR2 as FQNEAQ. Ends trimmed: V by 5 bases, J by 5 bases; bases unmatched to a gene: 4. A two-step multiplex PCR amplified TCR-beta CDR3 regions from genomic DNA, and the second step of the PCR added Illumina-compatible adaptors. As a commercial immunoSEQ service, TCR-beta immunosequencing was carried out on an Illumina platform. The source study handled its data this way. Two measures summarised the repertoires: productive clonality, and Top 10 Clones, meaning the percentage of T-cell templates coming from the ten most frequent sequences. Values of productive clonality ranged from 0 to 1, with a monoclonal population indicated by a value of 1. Tumour-associated clones, identified using log10 scatter plots, were defined as sequences that made up at least 0.1% of tumour T-cell templates and were not found in the matched non-adjacent lung. Analyses were done in GraphPad Prism7 and R, with Student's t-tests for two-group comparisons, ANOVA for stages, and linear regression for relationships. TCRdb re-hosts the immuneACCESS table, in-frame sequences only. Its copies lack some clones; in the studies checked, an unresolved V gene accounts for under half of them, and the cause for the rest is not known. For V, J and clone size, that table is used; D and trimming come from the DNA. The sample table lists some 5,000 clones, around 78% of them with a count of one. The ten largest clones take up around a sixth of the sample.

This chain is built from TRBV7-8 and TRBJ2-1, and TRBD1 aligns with 9 junction nucleotides. The sequencing input was lung tumor tissue. The clonotype comes from a human donor with non-small cell lung cancer. At the DNA level, the sequence is TGTGCCAGCAGCCTACAGGGGGCACACAATGAGCAGTTCTTC. The translation is CASSLQGAHNEQFF.